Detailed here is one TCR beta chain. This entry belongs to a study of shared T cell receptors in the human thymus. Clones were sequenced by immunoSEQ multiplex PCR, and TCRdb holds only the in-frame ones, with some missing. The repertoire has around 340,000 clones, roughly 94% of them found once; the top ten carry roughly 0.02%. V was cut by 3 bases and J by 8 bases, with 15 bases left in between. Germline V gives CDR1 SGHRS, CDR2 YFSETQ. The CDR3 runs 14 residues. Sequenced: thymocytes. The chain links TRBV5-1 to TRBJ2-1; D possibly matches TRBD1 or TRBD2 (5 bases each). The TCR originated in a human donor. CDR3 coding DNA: TGCGCCAGCAGCTCGATTCAGGGACCCCATGAGCAGTTCTTC. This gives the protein CASSSIQGPHEQFF.